One and the same sample provided the 3 T cell receptor beta chains below, sequenced in a study of T cell changes during pregnancy in multiple sclerosis. Produced via immunoSEQ multiplex PCR; TCRdb's table is partial and in-frame only. The sample shows fewer than 85,000 clones, around 93% of them seen only once. The sequencing here drew on peripheral blood, taken in the second trimester of pregnancy. These receptors all come from a female donor with multiple sclerosis, enrolled in a pregnancy study.

The chain recombines TRBV7-9 with TRBJ1-6, with D possibly TRBD1 on 5 matching bases. V was shortened by 1 base and J by 10 bases, with 11 bases between the two germline ends. Germline values: CDR1 SEHNR, CDR2 FQNEAQ (reference sequence). This CDR3 is 14 amino acids long. The CDR3 region is CASSLEGRGSPLHF. In DNA, the CDR3 is TGTGCCAGCAGCTTAGAGGGAAGGGGCTCACCCCTCCACTTT.

This chain joins TRBV7-2 and TRBJ2-7; no firm D call. V was clipped by 5 bases and J by 1 base, with 15 bases between them. Looked up from germline, CDR1 is SGHTA and CDR2 is FQGNSA. This CDR3 spans 15 amino acids. CDR3 nucleotide sequence: TGTGCCAGCAGCACCTCAGGATCCTCTTCCTACGAGCAGTACTTC. It codes for CASSTSGSSSYEQYF.

This clone showed up just once. V and J are TRBV5-1 and TRBJ2-7; no reliable D call. Deletions cut 3 bases from V and 4 bases from J, with 5 bases between. Germline V gene lookup returns CDR1 SGHRS and CDR2 YFSETQ. The CDR3 covers 11 residues. The CDR3 is CASSSNYEQYF. CDR3 DNA: TGCGCCAGCAGCTCCAATTACGAGCAGTACTTC.